A single sample is the source of the 19 T cell receptor beta chains below, sequenced in a study of cytomegalovirus exposure and HLA in healthy donors. This PCR relied on a set of 60 Vbeta primers and 13 Jbeta primers. Assay: immunoSEQ multiplex PCR; the TCRdb copy retains only in-frame clones and omits some. The sample has roughly 120,000 clones, approximately 81% seen once. Specimen: PBMCs. These receptors all come from a man between 18 and 29 years old in good health and CMV-seronegative.

The V gene is TRBV27, the J gene TRBJ1-2, with TRBD1 matching over 8 bases. After removal of 4 bases from V and 2 bases from J, the junction contained 0 bases not matched to a gene. Germline loops: CDR1 MNHEY, CDR2 SMNVEV (reference sequence). This CDR3 region has 13 residues. The CDR3 here is CASSYRGNYGYTF. CDR3 sequence (DNA): TGTGCCAGCAGTTACAGGGGGAACTATGGCTACACCTTC.

For this clone: At one of its ends the junction is not consistent with the germline gene, which may arise from a read error. The rearrangement links TRBV7-9 to TRBJ2-7, with TRBD1 matching 9 bases. The CDR3 has 18 amino acids. The germline V gene has CDR1 SEHNR and CDR2 FQNEAQ (reference sequence). CDR3 region: CSSSLRYPGQGTSYEQYF. The CDR3 DNA reads TGTTCCAGCAGCTTAAGATATCCGGGACAGGGAACCTCCTACGAGCAGTACTTC.

V usage is TRBV6-1 and J usage is TRBJ1-6; 7 nucleotides line up with TRBD1. Unmatched junction bases numbered 10, after V lost 6 bases and J lost 8 bases. From germline, CDR1 is MNHNS and CDR2 SASEGT. The CDR3 totals 15 residues. This CDR3 is CASRFSGTEYSPLHF. The CDR3 nucleotides read TGTGCCAGCAGGTTTTCCGGGACAGAGTATTCACCCCTCCACTTT.

V gene TRBV4-1 combines with J gene TRBJ1-1; D remains ambiguous. The CDR3 has 15 amino acids. CDR1 and CDR2 (germline): MGHRA, YSYEKL. V was cut by 0 bases and J by 0 bases, with 8 bases left in between. The CDR3 sequence is CASSQDAVMNTEAFF. CDR3 nucleotide sequence: TGCGCCAGCAGCCAAGATGCGGTCATGAACACTGAAGCTTTCTTT.

The chain carries TRBV7-6 and TRBJ2-2, with D tentatively TRBD1 (5 bases). CDR3 length: 16 amino acids. The V end was cut by 4 bases, the J end by 6 bases, with 18 bases between. Germline V gene data show CDR1 as SGHVS and CDR2 as FNYEAQ. The CDR3 spells CASSSRQSVAPGELFF. CDR3 nucleotides: TGTGCCAGCAGCTCAAGACAGTCTGTGGCCCCCGGGGAGCTGTTTTTT.

Here the CDR3 reads CASSHSVSGLQETQYF. In DNA, the CDR3 is TGTGCCAGCAGCCATTCCGTTAGCGGGTTACAAGAGACCCAGTACTTC. This chain joins TRBV7-2 and TRBJ2-5, with 7 bases matching TRBD2. The CDR3 is 16 residues long. The J segment lost 2 bases and the V segment lost 5 bases, leaving 11 bases of the junction unmatched. CDR1 SGHTA and CDR2 FQGNSA come from the germline V gene.

The chain is built from TRBV11-3 and TRBJ2-1; the match to TRBD2 covers 8 bases. Germline values: CDR1 SGHNT, CDR2 YENEEA. This CDR3 region has 14 residues. V shed 5 bases and J 5 bases; nucleotides not matched to a gene: 5. Written as DNA, the CDR3 is TGTGCCAGCAGCGCACCCGGGAGGGACAATGAGCAGTTCTTC. Translated, it gives CASSAPGRDNEQFF.

This chain uses TRBV27 with TRBJ1-4; 8 nucleotides match TRBD1. The CDR3 covers 15 residues. The J segment lost 8 bases and the V segment lost 3 bases, leaving 8 bases of the junction unmatched. The germline V gene has CDR1 MNHEY and CDR2 SMNVEV (reference sequence). The CDR3 loop reads CASSLSDRVYEKLFF. In DNA form, the CDR3 reads TGTGCCAGCAGTTTGTCGGACAGGGTTTACGAAAAACTGTTTTTT.

The chain links TRBV5-8 to TRBJ1-5, with D possibly being TRBD1 (6 bases). The CDR3 consists of 16 residues. Germline loops: CDR1 SGHTS, CDR2 YDEGEE. Trimming took 7 bases from V and 7 from J, leaving 24 bases between them. The CDR3 is CASARVPGGGLQPQHF. CDR3 bases: TGTGCCAGCGCCCGAGTTCCGGGAGGGGGGTTACAGCCCCAGCATTTT.

The gene calls are TRBV4-3 and TRBJ2-7; no reliable D call. Trimming removed 0 bases at V and 4 bases at J, with 7 bases between. The CDR3 has 13 residues. Germline V gene data show CDR1 as LGHNA and CDR2 as YSLEER. The chain's CDR3 is CASSQDLFYEQYF. As DNA, the CDR3 is TGCGCCAGCAGCCAAGATTTATTTTACGAGCAGTACTTC.

To note about this clone: Other DNA sequences of this sample code for an identical CDR3. CDR3 amino acids: CASSQGLAGAYEQYF. CDR3 DNA sequence: TGCGCCAGCAGCCAGGGACTAGCGGGAGCCTACGAGCAGTACTTC. This rearrangement joins TRBV4-3 to TRBJ2-7; 14 positions match TRBD2. This CDR3 region has 15 residues. Trimming at V came to 3 bases and at J to 2 bases, leaving 0 bases not matched to a gene. Germline assignment: CDR1 LGHNA and CDR2 YSLEER.

This chain links TRBV7-9 with TRBJ2-7; perhaps TRBD2 as D (5 bases). The CDR3 has 17 residues. Germline V gene data show CDR1 as SEHNR and CDR2 as FQNEAQ (reference sequence). V was pared by 4 bases and J by 0 bases, with 19 bases between. The chain's CDR3 is CASSSGSFGLSSYEQYF. Written as DNA, the CDR3 is TGTGCCAGCAGCTCGGGGTCCTTTGGCCTATCCTCCTACGAGCAGTACTTC.

In this sample, this clone turned up once. The chain links TRBV7-2 to TRBJ1-1; no reliable D call. V lost 0 bases and J 4 bases, leaving 9 bases between the germline ends. The CDR3 contains 14 residues. Germline CDR1 is SGHTA and CDR2 is FQGNSA. In DNA form, the CDR3 reads TGTGCCAGCAGCTTAGCCCCCGTGGCCACTGAAGCTTTCTTT. Residues: CASSLAPVATEAFF.

This clone appeared a few times. This specimen includes other DNA sequences encoding the same CDR3. The gene calls are TRBV5-1 and TRBJ1-5; tentative D call: TRBD1 (6 bases). V lost 5 bases and J lost 5, with 11 bases in between. Germline loops: CDR1 SGHRS, CDR2 YFSETQ. The CDR3 loop spans 13 amino acids. In nucleotides, the CDR3 is TGCGCCAGCAGTTTTTCAGGGGATCAGCCCCAGCATTTT. Translation: CASSFSGDQPQHF.

The chain is built from TRBV5-1 and TRBJ2-5; 10 nucleotides line up with TRBD2. Unmatched junction bases numbered 3, after V lost 0 bases and J lost 4 bases. Germline-derived CDR1 and CDR2 are SGHRS and YFSETQ. CDR3 size: 15 residues. The CDR3 nucleotides are TGCGCCAGCAGCTTGGGTCTAGCGGGAGTAGAGACCCAGTACTTC. As protein: CASSLGLAGVETQYF. The whole variable domain, remainder taken from reference TRBV5-1 and TRBJ2-5, is KAGVTQTPRYLIKTRGQQVTLSCSPISGHRSVSWYQQTPGQGLQFLFEYFSETQRNKGNFPGRFSGRQFSNSRSEMNVSTLELGDSALYLCASSLGLAGVETQYFGPGTRLLVL.

This chain connects TRBV7-9 to TRBJ2-2; TRBD2 aligns across 8 bases. The CDR3 runs 18 residues. Germline assignment: CDR1 SEHNR and CDR2 FQNEAQ (reference sequence). The ends lost 5 bases at V and 5 bases at J; junction bases unmatched: 16. This CDR3 is CASSGGLGTRWFTGELFF. CDR3 bases: TGTGCCAGCAGCGGCGGCTTAGGGACTAGGTGGTTTACCGGGGAGCTGTTTTTT.

The rearrangement links TRBV9 to TRBJ2-5; 10 positions match TRBD1. The ends lost 4 bases at V and 11 bases at J; junction bases unmatched: 8. The CDR3 consists of 13 residues. In germline, CDR1 is SGDLS, CDR2 YYNGEE. CDR3 nucleotides: TGTGCCAGCAGCAAGGGACAGGGGACAGAGCAGTACTTC. Translation: CASSKGQGTEQYF.

The CDR3 reads CASSPDRAWETQYF. In DNA, the CDR3 is TGCGCCAGCAGCCCGGACAGAGCCTGGGAGACCCAGTACTTC. This chain connects TRBV5-1 to TRBJ2-5; TRBD1 is a possible D gene (6 bases). The CDR3 is made up of 14 amino acids. The V end lost 4 bases, the J end lost 5 bases, and 15 bases lay between the germline ends. The germline V gene encodes CDR1 SGHRS and CDR2 YFSETQ.

The table lists this clone with a few counts. The chain is built from TRBV19 and TRBJ2-5, with a tentative D call TRBD2 (6 bases). The germline CDR1 and CDR2 sequences are LNHDA and SQIVND (reference sequence). With 5 bases removed from V and 5 bases from J, the gap between germline ends came to 15 bases. There are 14 residues in the CDR3. The CDR3 loop reads CASSPMEGMETQYF. In nucleotides, the CDR3 is TGTGCCAGTAGTCCCATGGAGGGAATGGAGACCCAGTACTTC.